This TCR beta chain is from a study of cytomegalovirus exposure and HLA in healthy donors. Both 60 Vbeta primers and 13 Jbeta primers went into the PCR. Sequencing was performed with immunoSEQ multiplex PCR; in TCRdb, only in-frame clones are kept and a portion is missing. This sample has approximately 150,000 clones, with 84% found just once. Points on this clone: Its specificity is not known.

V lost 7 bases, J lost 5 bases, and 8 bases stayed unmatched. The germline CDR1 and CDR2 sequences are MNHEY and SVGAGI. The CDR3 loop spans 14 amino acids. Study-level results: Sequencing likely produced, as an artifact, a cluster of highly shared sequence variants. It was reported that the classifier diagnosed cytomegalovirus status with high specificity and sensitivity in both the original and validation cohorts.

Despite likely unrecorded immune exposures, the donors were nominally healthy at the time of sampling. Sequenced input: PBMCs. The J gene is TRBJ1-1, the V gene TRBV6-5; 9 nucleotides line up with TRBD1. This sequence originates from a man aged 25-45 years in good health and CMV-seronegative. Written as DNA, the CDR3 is TGTGCCAGCACCTCACGGACAGGGGTGACTGAAGCTTTCTTT. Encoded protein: CASTSRTGVTEAFF.